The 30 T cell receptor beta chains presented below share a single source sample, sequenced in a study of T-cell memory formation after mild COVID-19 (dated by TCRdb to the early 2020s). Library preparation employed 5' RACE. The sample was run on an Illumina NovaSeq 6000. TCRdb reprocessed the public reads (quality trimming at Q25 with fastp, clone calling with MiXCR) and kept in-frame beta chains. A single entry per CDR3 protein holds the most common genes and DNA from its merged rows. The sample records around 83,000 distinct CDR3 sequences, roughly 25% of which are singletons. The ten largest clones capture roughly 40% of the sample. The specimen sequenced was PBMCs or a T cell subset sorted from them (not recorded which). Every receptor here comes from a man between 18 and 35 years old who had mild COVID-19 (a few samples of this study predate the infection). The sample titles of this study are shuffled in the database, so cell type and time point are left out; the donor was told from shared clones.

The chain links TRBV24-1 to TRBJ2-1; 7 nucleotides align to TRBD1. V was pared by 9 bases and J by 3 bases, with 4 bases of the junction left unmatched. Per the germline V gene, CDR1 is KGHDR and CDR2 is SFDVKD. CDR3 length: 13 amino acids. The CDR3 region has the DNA TGTGCCACCGCGGCAGGGGGCTACAATGAGCAGTTCTTC. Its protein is CATAAGGYNEQFF.

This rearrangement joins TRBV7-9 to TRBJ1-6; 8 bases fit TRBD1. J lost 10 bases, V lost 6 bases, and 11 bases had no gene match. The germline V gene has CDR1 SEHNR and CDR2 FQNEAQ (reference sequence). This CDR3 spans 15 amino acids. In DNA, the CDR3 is TGTGCCAGCAGAGGTGGACAGGGCCAGGGATCACCCCTCCACTTT. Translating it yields CASRGGQGQGSPLHF.

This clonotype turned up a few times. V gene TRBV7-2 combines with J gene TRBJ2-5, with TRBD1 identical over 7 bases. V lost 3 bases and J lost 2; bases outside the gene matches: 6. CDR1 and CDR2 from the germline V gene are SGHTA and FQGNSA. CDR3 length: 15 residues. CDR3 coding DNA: TGTGCCAGCAGCTTTCAACCCAGGGGGCAAGAGACCCAGTACTTC. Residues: CASSFQPRGQETQYF.

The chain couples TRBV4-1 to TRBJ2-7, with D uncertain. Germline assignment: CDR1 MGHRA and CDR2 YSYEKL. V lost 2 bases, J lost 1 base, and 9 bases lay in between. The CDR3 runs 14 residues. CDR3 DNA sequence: TGCGCCAGCAGCCAACGGGCGGCTTCCTACGAGCAGTACTTC. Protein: CASSQRAASYEQYF.

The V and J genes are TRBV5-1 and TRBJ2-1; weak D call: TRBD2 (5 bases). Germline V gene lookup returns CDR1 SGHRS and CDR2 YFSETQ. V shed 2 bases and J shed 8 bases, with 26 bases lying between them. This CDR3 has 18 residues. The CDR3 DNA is TGCGCCAGCAGCTTAGATAGGGAAGGAGGCCGGTGGGTCGATGAGCAGTTCTTC. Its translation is CASSLDREGGRWVDEQFF.

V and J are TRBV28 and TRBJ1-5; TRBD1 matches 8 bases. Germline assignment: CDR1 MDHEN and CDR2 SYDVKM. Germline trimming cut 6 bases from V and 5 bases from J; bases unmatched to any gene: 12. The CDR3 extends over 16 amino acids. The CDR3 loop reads CASSQPRQGIDQPQHF. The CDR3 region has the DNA TGTGCCAGCAGCCAACCCCGACAGGGGATCGATCAGCCCCAGCATTTT.

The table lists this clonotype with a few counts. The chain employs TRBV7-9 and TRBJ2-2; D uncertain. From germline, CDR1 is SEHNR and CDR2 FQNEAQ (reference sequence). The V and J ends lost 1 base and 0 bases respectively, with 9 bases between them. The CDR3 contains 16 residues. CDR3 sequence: CASSLVVGPNTGELFF. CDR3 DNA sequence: TGTGCCAGCAGCTTAGTTGTGGGTCCGAACACCGGGGAGCTGTTTTTT.

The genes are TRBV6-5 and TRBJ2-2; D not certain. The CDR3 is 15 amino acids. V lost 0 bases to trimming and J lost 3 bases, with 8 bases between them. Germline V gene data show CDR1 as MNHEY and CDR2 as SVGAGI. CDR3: CASSYSVRDTGELFF. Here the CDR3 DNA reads TGTGCCAGCAGTTACTCAGTCCGGGACACCGGGGAGCTGTTTTTT.

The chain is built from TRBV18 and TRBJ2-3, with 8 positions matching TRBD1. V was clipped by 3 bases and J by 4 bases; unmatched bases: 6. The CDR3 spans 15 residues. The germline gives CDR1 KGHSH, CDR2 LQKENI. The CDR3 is CASSPLGQGADTQYF. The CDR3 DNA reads TGTGCCAGCTCACCGCTAGGACAGGGCGCAGATACGCAGTATTTT.

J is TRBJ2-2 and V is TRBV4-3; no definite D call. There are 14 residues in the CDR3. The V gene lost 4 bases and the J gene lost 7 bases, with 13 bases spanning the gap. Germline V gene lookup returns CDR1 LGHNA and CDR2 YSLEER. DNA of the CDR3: TGCGCCAGCAGCCCAAGGGCGGTAGTCGGGGAGCTGTTTTTT. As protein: CASSPRAVVGELFF.

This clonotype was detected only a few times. The CDR3 nucleotides are TGTGCCAGCAGCTTTAGTACAGGGCGCTATGGCTACACCTTC. This translates into CASSFSTGRYGYTF. The rearrangement joins TRBV11-2 to TRBJ1-2; TRBD1 might be the D (6 bases). The germline V gene has CDR1 SGHAT and CDR2 FQNNGV. The CDR3 runs 14 residues. Trimming stripped 3 bases from V and 4 bases from J, with 12 bases between.

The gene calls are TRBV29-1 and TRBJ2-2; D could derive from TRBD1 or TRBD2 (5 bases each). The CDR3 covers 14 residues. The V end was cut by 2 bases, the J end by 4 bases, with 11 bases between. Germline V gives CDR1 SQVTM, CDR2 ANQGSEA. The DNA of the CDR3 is TGCAGCGTTGAACCTGGGGGACCCACCGGGGAGCTGTTTTTT. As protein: CSVEPGGPTGELFF.

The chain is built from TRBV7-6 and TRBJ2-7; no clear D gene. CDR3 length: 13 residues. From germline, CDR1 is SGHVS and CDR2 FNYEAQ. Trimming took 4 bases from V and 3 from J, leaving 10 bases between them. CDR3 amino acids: CASSSNPRYEQYV. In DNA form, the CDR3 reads TGTGCCAGCAGCTCCAACCCCCGCTACGAGCAGTACGTC.

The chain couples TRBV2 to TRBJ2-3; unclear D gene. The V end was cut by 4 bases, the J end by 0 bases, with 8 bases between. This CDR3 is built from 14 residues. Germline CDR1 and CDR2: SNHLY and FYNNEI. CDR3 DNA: TGTGCCAGCAGTGCCCAGTCTAGCACAGATACGCAGTATTTT. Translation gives CASSAQSSTDTQYF.

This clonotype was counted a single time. The chain's CDR3 is CASSTGSTQYF. The CDR3 nucleotides read TGTGCCAGTAGCACTGGCAGTACGCAGTATTTT. V is TRBV12-3 or TRBV12-4 and J is TRBJ2-3, with D hard to call. Trimming removed 9 bases from V and 8 bases from J, with 12 bases in between. This CDR3 has 11 residues.

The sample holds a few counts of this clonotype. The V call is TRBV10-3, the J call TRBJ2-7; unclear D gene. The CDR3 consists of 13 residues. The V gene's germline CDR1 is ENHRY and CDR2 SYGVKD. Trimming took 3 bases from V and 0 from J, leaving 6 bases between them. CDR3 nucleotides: TGTGCCATCAGTGACCCCAGCTCCTACGAGCAGTACTTC. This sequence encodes CAISDPSSYEQYF.

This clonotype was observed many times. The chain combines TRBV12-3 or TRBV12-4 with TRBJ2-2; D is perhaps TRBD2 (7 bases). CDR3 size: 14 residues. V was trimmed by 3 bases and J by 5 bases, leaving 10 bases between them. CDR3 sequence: CASSLGGPTGELFF. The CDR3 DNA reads TGTGCCAGCAGTTTGGGGGGGCCTACCGGGGAGCTGTTTTTT.

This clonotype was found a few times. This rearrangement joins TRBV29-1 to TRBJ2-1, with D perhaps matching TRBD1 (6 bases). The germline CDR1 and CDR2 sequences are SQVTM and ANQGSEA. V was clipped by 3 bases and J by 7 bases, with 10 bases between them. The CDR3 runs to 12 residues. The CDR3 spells CSVDLRGNEQFF. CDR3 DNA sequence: TGCAGCGTTGATCTCAGGGGTAATGAGCAGTTCTTC.

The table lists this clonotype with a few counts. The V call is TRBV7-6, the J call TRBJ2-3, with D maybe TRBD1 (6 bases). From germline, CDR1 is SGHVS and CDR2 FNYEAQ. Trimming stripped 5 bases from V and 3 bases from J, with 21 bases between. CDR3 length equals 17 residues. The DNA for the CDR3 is TGTGCCAGCAGCCTGGCCTTGTCACAGGGAATTACAGATACGCAGTATTTT. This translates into CASSLALSQGITDTQYF.

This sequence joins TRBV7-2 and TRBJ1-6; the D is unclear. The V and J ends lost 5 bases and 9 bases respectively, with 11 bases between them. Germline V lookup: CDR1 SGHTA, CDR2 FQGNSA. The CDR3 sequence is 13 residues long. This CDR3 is CASSPVGSSPLHF. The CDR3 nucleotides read TGTGCCAGCAGCCCTGTGGGGAGTTCACCCCTCCACTTT.

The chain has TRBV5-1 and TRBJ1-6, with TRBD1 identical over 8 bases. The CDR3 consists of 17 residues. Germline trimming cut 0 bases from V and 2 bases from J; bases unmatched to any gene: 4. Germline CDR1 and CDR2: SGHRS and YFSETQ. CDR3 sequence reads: CASSLAGQAAYNSPLHF. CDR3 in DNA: TGCGCCAGCAGCTTGGCGGGACAGGCCGCCTATAATTCACCCCTCCACTTT.

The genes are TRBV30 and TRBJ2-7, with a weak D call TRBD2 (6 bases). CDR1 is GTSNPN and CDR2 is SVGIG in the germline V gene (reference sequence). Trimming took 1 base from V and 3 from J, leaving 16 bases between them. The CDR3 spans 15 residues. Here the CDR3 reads CAWSDKTGVNYEQYF. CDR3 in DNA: TGTGCCTGGAGTGATAAAACGGGGGTTAACTACGAGCAGTACTTC.

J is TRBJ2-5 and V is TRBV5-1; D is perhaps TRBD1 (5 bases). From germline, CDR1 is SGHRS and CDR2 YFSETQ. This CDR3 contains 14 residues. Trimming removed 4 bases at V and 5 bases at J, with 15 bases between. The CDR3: CASSLVTPGETQYF. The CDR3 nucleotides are TGCGCCAGCAGCCTGGTGACGCCAGGGGAGACCCAGTACTTC.

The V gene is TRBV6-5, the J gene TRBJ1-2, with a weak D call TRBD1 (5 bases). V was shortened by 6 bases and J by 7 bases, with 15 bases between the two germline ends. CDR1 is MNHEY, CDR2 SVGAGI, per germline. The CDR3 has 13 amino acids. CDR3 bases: TGTGCCAGCAGGGCAGGGAAGGCGAGTGGCTACACCTTC. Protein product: CASRAGKASGYTF.

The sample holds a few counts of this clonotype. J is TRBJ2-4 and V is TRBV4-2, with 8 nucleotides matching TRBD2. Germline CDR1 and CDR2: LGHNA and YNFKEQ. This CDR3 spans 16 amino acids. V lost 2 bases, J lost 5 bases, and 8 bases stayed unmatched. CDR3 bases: TGTGCCAGCAGCCAACAGCCCGGGGGGGCCCAAAACATTCAGTACTTC. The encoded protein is CASSQQPGGAQNIQYF.

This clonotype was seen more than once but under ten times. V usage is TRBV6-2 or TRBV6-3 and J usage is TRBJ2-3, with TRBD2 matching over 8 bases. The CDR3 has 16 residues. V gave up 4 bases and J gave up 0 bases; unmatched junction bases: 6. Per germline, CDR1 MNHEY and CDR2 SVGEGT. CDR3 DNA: TGTGCCAGCAGTTCCCAACTAGCGGCTAGCACAGATACGCAGTATTTT. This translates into CASSSQLAASTDTQYF.

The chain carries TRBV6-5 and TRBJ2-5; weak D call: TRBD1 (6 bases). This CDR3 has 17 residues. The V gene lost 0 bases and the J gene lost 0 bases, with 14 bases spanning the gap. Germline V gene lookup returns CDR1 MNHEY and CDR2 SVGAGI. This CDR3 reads CASSYSYLRTDQETQYF. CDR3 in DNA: TGTGCCAGCAGTTACTCTTATTTGCGGACAGACCAAGAGACCCAGTACTTC.

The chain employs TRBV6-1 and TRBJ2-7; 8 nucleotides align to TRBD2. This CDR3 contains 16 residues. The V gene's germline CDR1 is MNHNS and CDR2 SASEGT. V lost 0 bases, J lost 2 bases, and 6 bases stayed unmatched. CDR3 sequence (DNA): TGTGCCAGCAGTGAAGCGCGGGGGGCCGGCCCCTACGAGCAGTACGTC. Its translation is CASSEARGAGPYEQYV.

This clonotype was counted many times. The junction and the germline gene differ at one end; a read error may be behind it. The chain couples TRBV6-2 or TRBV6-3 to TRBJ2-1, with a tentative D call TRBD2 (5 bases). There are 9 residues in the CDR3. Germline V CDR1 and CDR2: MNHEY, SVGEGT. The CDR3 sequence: CTGVNEQFF. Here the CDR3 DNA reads TGCACCGGGGTCAATGAGCAGTTCTTC.

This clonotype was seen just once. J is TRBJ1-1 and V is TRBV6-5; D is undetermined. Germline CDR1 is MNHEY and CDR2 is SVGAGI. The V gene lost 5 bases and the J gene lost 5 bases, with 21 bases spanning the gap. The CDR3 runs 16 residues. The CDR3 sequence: CASSPNSGVGLTEAFF. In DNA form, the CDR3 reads TGTGCCAGCAGTCCTAACTCCGGGGTTGGATTGACTGAAGCTTTCTTT.